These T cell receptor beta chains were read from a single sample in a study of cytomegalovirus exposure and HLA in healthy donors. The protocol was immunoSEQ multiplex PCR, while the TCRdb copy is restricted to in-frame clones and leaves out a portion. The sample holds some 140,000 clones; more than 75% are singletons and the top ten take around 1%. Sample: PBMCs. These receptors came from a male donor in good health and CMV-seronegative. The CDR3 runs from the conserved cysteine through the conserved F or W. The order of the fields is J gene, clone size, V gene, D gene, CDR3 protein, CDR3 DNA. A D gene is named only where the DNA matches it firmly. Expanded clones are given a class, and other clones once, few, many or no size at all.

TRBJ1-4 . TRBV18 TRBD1 CASSPQTGANEKLFF TGTGCCAGCTCACCGCAGACAGGGGCCAATGAAAAACTGTTTTTT
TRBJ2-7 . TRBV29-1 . CSVGGRSYEQYF TGCAGCGTTGGTGGCAGATCCTACGAGCAGTACTTC
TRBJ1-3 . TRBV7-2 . CASSLDQIRDTIYF TGTGCCAGCAGCTTAGATCAGATTCGTGACACCATATATTTT
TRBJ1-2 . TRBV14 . CASSQALPGEEWDYGYTF TGTGCCAGCAGCCAAGCCCTACCCGGGGAAGAGTGGGACTATGGCTACACCTTC
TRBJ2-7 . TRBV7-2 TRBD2 CASSQTSGGAYEQYF TGTGCCAGCAGCCAGACTAGCGGGGGGGCCTACGAGCAGTACTTC
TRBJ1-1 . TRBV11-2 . CASSRTLNTEAFF TGTGCCAGCAGTCGAACTTTGAACACTGAAGCTTTCTTT
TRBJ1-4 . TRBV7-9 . CASSSPGYIEATNEKLFF TGTGCCAGCAGCTCCCCAGGCTACATTGAAGCAACTAATGAAAAACTGTTTTTT
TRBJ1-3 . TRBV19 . CASSYAAASSGNTIYF TGTGCCAGTAGTTACGCCGCAGCGAGCTCTGGAAACACCATATATTTT
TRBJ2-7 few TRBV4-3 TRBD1 CASSQDTRGPGEQYF TGCGCCAGCAGCCAAGATACCAGGGGGCCGGGGGAGCAGTACTTC
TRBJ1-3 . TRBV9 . CASSVGGGNTIYF TGTGCCAGCAGCGTAGGCGGGGGAAACACCATATATTTT
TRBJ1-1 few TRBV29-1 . CSGRGNTEAFF TGCAGCGGGCGGGGGAACACTGAAGCTTTCTTT
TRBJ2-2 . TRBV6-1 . CASSTGLPSTGELFF TGTGCCAGCAGTACAGGGCTTCCGAGCACCGGGGAGCTGTTTTTT
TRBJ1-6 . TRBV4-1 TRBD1 CASRQGAPYNSPLHF TGCGCCAGCAGACAGGGGGCACCCTATAATTCACCCCTCCACTTT
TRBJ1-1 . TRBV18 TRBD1 CASSPPGTVVRNTEAFF TGTGCCAGCTCACCGCCCGGGACAGTGGTCCGGAACACTGAAGCTTTCTTT
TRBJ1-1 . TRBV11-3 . CASSSATANTEAFF TGTGCCAGCAGCTCTGCTACAGCGAACACTGAAGCTTTCTTT
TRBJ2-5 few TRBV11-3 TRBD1 CASSPWDSQETQYF TGTGCCAGCAGCCCGTGGGACAGCCAAGAGACCCAGTACTTC
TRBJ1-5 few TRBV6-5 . CASSYRSNQPQHF TGTGCCAGCAGTTATAGAAGCAATCAGCCCCAGCATTTT
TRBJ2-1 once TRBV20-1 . CSARIEEQFF TGCAGTGCTAGAATAGAGGAGCAGTTCTTC
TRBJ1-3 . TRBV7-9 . CSSPGSGNTIYF TGTTCCTCTCCGGGCTCTGGAAACACCATATATTTT
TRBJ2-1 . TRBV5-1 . CASSGEGVSYNEQFF TGCGCCAGCAGCGGCGAGGGAGTATCCTACAATGAGCAGTTCTTC
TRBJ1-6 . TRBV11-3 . CASREDSYNSPLHF TGTGCCAGCCGAGAGGACAGCTATAATTCACCCCTCCACTTT
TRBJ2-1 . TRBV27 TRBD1 CASSWDTGDGEQFF TGTGCCAGCAGTTGGGACACAGGGGACGGTGAGCAGTTCTTC
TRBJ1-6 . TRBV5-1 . CASSPERNSPLHF TGCGCCAGCAGCCCCGAGCGAAATTCACCCCTCCACTTT
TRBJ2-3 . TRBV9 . CASSGAGLSTDTQYF TGTGCCAGCAGCGGAGCGGGCCTTAGCACAGATACGCAGTATTTT
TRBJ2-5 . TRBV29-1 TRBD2 CSVEGRGETQYF TGCAGCGTTGAGGGGAGGGGAGAGACCCAGTACTTC
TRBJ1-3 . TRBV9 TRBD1 CASRSGQGIGNTIYF TGTGCCAGCAGATCAGGACAGGGCATAGGAAACACCATATATTTT